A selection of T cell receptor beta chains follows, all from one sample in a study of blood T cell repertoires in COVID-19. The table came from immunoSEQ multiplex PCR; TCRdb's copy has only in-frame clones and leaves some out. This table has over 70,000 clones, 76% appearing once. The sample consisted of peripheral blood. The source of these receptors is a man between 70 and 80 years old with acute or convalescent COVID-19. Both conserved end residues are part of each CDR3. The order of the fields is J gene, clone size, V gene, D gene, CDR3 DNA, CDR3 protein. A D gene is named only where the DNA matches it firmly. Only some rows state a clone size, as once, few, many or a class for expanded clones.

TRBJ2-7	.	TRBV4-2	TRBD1	TGTGCCAGCAGCCAAGTTGGGACAGCCTCCTACGAGCAGTACTTC	CASSQVGTASYEQYF
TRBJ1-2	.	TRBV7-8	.	TGTGCCAGCAGCTTAGAAACTGGGGGGGTATCAACCTTC	CASSLETGGVSTF
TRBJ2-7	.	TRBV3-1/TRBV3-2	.	TGTGCCAGCAGCCAAGACACCTACGAGCAGTACTTC	CASSQDTYEQYF
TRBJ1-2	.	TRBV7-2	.	TGTGCCAGCAGCACCCAGGACTATGGCTACACCTTC	CASSTQDYGYTF
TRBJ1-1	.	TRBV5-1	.	TGCGCCAGCAGCTTGGATATCGGAGGCACTGAAGCTTTCTTT	CASSLDIGGTEAFF
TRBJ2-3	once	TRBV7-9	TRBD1	TGTGCCAGCAGCTATGGGGGACAGAGCACAGATACGCAGTATTTT	CASSYGGQSTDTQYF
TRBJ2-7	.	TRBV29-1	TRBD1	TGCAGCGTTCCCTTGGGACAGGGTTCCGAGCAGTACTTC	CSVPLGQGSEQYF
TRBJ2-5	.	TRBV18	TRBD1	TGTGCCAGCTCACTCACAGGGGGCCAAGAGACCCAGTACTTC	CASSLTGGQETQYF
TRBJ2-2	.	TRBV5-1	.	TGCGCCAGCAGCTTCTTTACATTGAACACCGGGGAGCTGTTTTTT	CASSFFTLNTGELFF
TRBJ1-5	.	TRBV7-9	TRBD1	TGTGCCAGCAGTTTTGGACAGGGCTCATATCAGCCCCAGCATTTT	CASSFGQGSYQPQHF
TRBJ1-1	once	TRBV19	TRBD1	TGTGCCAGCCACAGGGGGATGAACACTGAAGCTTTCTTT	CASHRGMNTEAFF
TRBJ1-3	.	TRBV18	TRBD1	TGTGCCAGCTCACCTCGACAGGGCGAAGTCTCTGGAAACACCATATATTTT	CASSPRQGEVSGNTIYF
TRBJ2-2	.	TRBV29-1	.	TGCAGCGTTGGAGGGACGAACACCGGGGAGCTGTTTTTT	CSVGGTNTGELFF
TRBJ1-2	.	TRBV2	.	TGTGCCAGCAGTGAAGTAGGTGTGCGGTCGTTCCCGATCGTCGGTTCCCCCTATGGCTACACCTTC	CASSEVGVRSFPIVGSPYGYTF
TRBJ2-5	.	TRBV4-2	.	TGTGCCAGCAGCCTCGCTCAGTGGGAGACCCAGTACTTC	CASSLAQWETQYF
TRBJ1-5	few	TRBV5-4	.	TGTGCCAGCAGCTTGGGATCGGGATATAGCAATCAGCCCCAGCATTTT	CASSLGSGYSNQPQHF
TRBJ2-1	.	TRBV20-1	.	TGCAGTGCTAACGGTAATGAGCAGTTCTTC	CSANGNEQFF
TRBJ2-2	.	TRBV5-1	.	TGCGCCAGCAGCTCGAGGGCCACAGGGAAAGCGAGCACCGGGGAGCTGTTTTTT	CASSSRATGKASTGELFF
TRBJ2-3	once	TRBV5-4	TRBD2	TGTGCCAGCAGCTTGGGAGGACTAGCGGCAGATACGCAGTATTTT	CASSLGGLAADTQYF
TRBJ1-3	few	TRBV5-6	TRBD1	TGTGCCAGCTGGGGGACAGGGACTGGAAACACCATATATTTT	CASWGTGTGNTIYF
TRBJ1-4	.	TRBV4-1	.	TGCGCCAGCAGCCAAGAGTGGGCGAATGAAAAACTGTTTTTT	CASSQEWANEKLFF
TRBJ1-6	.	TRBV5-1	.	TGCGCCAGCAGCTTGGAGTGGCAGGGCAATTCACCCCTCCACTTT	CASSLEWQGNSPLHF
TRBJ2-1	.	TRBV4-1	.	TGCGCCAGCAGCCAAGATTCAGGGAAGAATGAGCAGTTCTTC	CASSQDSGKNEQFF
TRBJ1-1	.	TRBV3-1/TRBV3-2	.	TGTGCCAGCAGCCTTCAGTGGGGGCGCGCTGAAGCTTTCTTT	CASSLQWGRAEAFF
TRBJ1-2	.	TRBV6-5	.	TGTGCCAGCTCACAGGGTTTCGGCGGGTCTGGCTACACCTTC	CASSQGFGGSGYTF
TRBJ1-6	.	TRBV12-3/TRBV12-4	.	TGTGCCAGCAGCTCAGATTTTCAGGCCCTCCACTTT	CASSSDFQALHF
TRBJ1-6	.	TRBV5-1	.	TGCGCCAGCAGCTTGTACTCCAGGCAGAATTCACCCCTCCACTTT	CASSLYSRQNSPLHF
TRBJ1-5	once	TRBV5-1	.	TGCGCCAGCAGGGAGGGGTCTTTCAATCAGCCCCAGCATTTT	CASREGSFNQPQHF
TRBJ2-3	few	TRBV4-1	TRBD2	TGCGCCAGCAGCCTGGGGACTAGCGGGAGCCCGACAGATACGCAGTATTTT	CASSLGTSGSPTDTQYF
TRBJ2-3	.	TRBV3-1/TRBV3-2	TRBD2	TGTGCCAGCAGCCCCAGGACTAGCGGGACAGATACGCAGTATTTT	CASSPRTSGTDTQYF
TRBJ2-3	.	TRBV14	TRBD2	TGTGCCAGCAGCCCCGGACTAGCGGGATATAGGAATACGCAGTATTTT	CASSPGLAGYRNTQYF
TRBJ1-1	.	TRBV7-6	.	TGTGCCAGCAGCTTAAAATCGGGGAACACTGAAGCTTTCTTT	CASSLKSGNTEAFF
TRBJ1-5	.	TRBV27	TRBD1	TGTGCCAGCAGCCTAACCGCGGGACAGCCCGCTCATCAGCCCCAGCATTTT	CASSLTAGQPAHQPQHF
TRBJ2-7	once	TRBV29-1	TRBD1	TGCAGCGGTTCACAGGGGGGTTCCTACGAGCAGTACTTC	CSGSQGGSYEQYF
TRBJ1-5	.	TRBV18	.	TGTGCCAGCTCGACGCAGGGTCAGCCCCAGCATTTT	CASSTQGQPQHF
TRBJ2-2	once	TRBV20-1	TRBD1	TGCAGTGCTATTGACCACAGGGGGTTGAACACCGGGGAGCTGTTTTTT	CSAIDHRGLNTGELFF
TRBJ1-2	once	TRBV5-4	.	TGTGCCAGCAGCTCATACTCCAGTGGCGGCTATGGCTACACCTTC	CASSSYSSGGYGYTF
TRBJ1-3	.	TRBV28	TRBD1	TGTGCCAGCAAGGACAGGTCGAGCTCTGGAAACACCATATATTTT	CASKDRSSSGNTIYF
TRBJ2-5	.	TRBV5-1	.	TGCGCCAGCAGCTTGGGTGGGGGCCCTATCCAAGAGACCCAGTACTTC	CASSLGGGPIQETQYF
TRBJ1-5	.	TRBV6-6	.	TGTGCCAGCAGCCCCGCGGGGCGGGTCAATCAGCCCCAGCATTTT	CASSPAGRVNQPQHF
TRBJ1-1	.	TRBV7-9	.	TGTGCCAGCAGCTCCGACCAGTGGGGAGGCACTGAAGCTTTCTTT	CASSSDQWGGTEAFF
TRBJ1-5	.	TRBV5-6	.	TGTGCCAGCAGCTTGGCCAGGCACGGAAATCAGCCCCAGCATTTT	CASSLARHGNQPQHF
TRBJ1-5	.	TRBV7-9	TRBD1	TGTGCCAGCAGCTTGGAGACAGGGAGTCAGCCCCAGCATTTT	CASSLETGSQPQHF
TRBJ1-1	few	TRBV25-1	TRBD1	TGTGCCAGCTCGACAGGGGAGCGAACTGAAGCTTTCTTT	CASSTGERTEAFF
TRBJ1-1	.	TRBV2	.	TGTGCCAGCAGGTACGAGGGCGGCACTGAAGCTTTCTTT	CASRYEGGTEAFF